Presented here are 17 T cell receptor beta chains from one specimen sequenced in a study of shared clonotypes between healthy human individuals. Sequencing used immunoSEQ multiplex PCR; TCRdb keeps in-frame clones, though not all of them. The sample has fewer than 1.8 million clones; approximately 98.5% are singletons. Source material: naive CD4+ T cells sorted from blood. Sample subset: CD45RA+ positively selected. Receptors originate from a young man in good health.

The chain uses TRBV29-1 and TRBJ1-1; no clear D gene. This CDR3 region has 15 residues. Per germline, CDR1 SQVTM and CDR2 ANQGSEA. Trimming removed 5 bases at V and 4 bases at J, with 20 bases between. The CDR3, as DNA: TGCAGCGTTCACACACTCGGGTACATGGGCACTGAAGCTTTCTTT. Translation gives CSVHTLGYMGTEAFF.

The genes are TRBV7-2 and TRBJ2-2, with 9 bases that match TRBD2. With 5 bases clipped from V and 7 bases from J, the junction kept 11 bases outside the gene matches. Germline values: CDR1 SGHTA, CDR2 FQGNSA. The CDR3 contains 16 residues. The chain's CDR3 is CASSITSGRLVGELFF. For the CDR3, the DNA is TGTGCCAGCAGCATTACCAGCGGGAGGCTGGTCGGGGAGCTGTTTTTT.

V gene TRBV15 combines with J gene TRBJ2-3; 7 bases are a match to TRBD1. This CDR3 contains 14 residues. Losses at the gene ends were 6 bases for V and 2 bases for J; bases not matched to a gene: 5. Germline-derived CDR1 and CDR2 are LNHNV and YYDKDF (reference sequence). The CDR3 nucleotides read TGTGCCACCAGTACGGACAGGTACACAGATACGCAGTATTTT. This codes for CATSTDRYTDTQYF.

The rearrangement links TRBV27 to TRBJ1-5; D is ambiguous. This CDR3 has 12 residues. Germline V gives CDR1 MNHEY, CDR2 SMNVEV (reference sequence). Trimming removed 3 bases at V and 4 bases at J, with 4 bases between. The CDR3 bases are TGTGCCAGCAGTTTCCAGAATCAGCCCCAGCATTTT. It specifies CASSFQNQPQHF.

CDR3 in DNA: TGTGCCAGCAGTGAAGCCAACCGCCGGGACACTCCCCCTCGGGATACGCAGTATTTT. This sequence encodes CASSEANRRDTPPRDTQYF. The V call is TRBV2, the J call TRBJ2-3; possible D gene TRBD1, 6 bases. V shed 0 bases and J shed 6 bases, with 25 bases lying between them. This CDR3 has 19 amino acids. Germline CDR1 and CDR2: SNHLY and FYNNEI.

The V call is TRBV6-1, the J call TRBJ1-5, with D possibly being TRBD1 (5 bases). CDR1 is MNHNS, CDR2 SASEGT, per germline. The CDR3 totals 14 residues. The V end lost 2 bases, the J end lost 4 bases, and 9 bases lay between the germline ends. This chain's CDR3 is CASSEWGRNQPQHF. In DNA, the CDR3 is TGTGCCAGCAGTGAATGGGGACGTAATCAGCCCCAGCATTTT.

This rearrangement joins TRBV5-4 to TRBJ2-3; tentatively, D is TRBD1 or TRBD2 (5 bases each). V lost 1 base to trimming and J lost 0 bases, with 15 bases between them. This CDR3 is 17 amino acids long. From germline, CDR1 is SGHNT and CDR2 YYREEE (reference sequence). CDR3 DNA: TGTGCCAGCAGCTTGTCCCCCGGGACGTTGAGCACAGATACGCAGTATTTT. It yields the protein CASSLSPGTLSTDTQYF.

The J gene is TRBJ2-1, the V gene TRBV7-6; D unclear. This CDR3 region has 12 residues. Trimming removed 2 bases from V and 4 bases from J, with 3 bases in between. Germline-derived CDR1 and CDR2 are SGHVS and FNYEAQ. In nucleotides, the CDR3 is TGTGCCAGCAGCTTACGTTACAATGAGCAGTTCTTC. Translating it yields CASSLRYNEQFF. Filled out from reference TRBV7-6 and TRBJ2-1, the complete variable domain reads GAGVSQSPRYKVTKRGQDVALRCDPISGHVSLYWYRQALGQGPEFLTYFNYEAQQDKSGLPNDRFSAERPEGSISTLTIQRTEQRDSAMYRCASSLRYNEQFFGPGTRLTVL.

Only one count was recorded for this clone. V and J are TRBV28 and TRBJ2-1, with 8 nucleotides matching TRBD1. V dropped 6 bases and J dropped 7; count of bases not matched to a gene: 14. The CDR3 is 16 amino acids. Germline V lookup: CDR1 MDHEN, CDR2 SYDVKM. CDR3 coding DNA: TGTGCCAGCAGGCCCATGCCCAGGGGGCCGGGGAATGAGCAGTTCTTC. This gives the protein CASRPMPRGPGNEQFF.

Of note for this clone: This sample also contains other DNA sequences that code for the same CDR3. The V gene is TRBV5-1, the J gene TRBJ2-7; 9 nucleotides line up with TRBD2. The CDR3 has 15 residues. V was clipped by 0 bases and J by 1 base; unmatched bases: 2. CDR1 is SGHRS, CDR2 YFSETQ, per germline. The chain's CDR3 is CASSLVSGSSYEQYF. The CDR3 region has the DNA TGCGCCAGCAGCTTGGTTAGCGGGAGTTCCTACGAGCAGTACTTC.

The CDR3 region has the DNA TGTGCCACCAGCAGAGAAACGAGCGGAGGGGGGACAGATACGCAGTATTTT. Translation: CATSRETSGGGTDTQYF. The chain combines TRBV15 with TRBJ2-3; D is tentatively TRBD1 or TRBD2 (6 bases each). Germline assignment: CDR1 LNHNV and CDR2 YYDKDF (reference sequence). The CDR3 is 17 residues long. The germline V and J ends were trimmed by 0 bases and 3 bases, with 16 bases remaining between them.

The rearrangement uses TRBV28 and TRBJ1-2; 10 nucleotides match TRBD1. V dropped 3 bases and J dropped 7; count of bases not matched to a gene: 5. The CDR3 has 14 residues. The V gene's germline CDR1 is MDHEN and CDR2 SYDVKM. Written as DNA, the CDR3 is TGTGCCAGCAGTTTGACAGGGGGCGTGCGTGGCTACACCTTC. Amino acid sequence: CASSLTGGVRGYTF.

Concerning this clone: The sample holds other DNA sequences that translate to the same CDR3. The gene calls are TRBV28 and TRBJ1-5, with D uncertain. Germline CDR1 reads MDHEN; CDR2 reads SYDVKM. V was shortened by 4 bases and J by 4 bases, with 5 bases between the two germline ends. This CDR3 has 12 residues. The CDR3 DNA reads TGTGCCAGCAGTTCCTTGAATCAGCCCCAGCATTTT. This sequence encodes CASSSLNQPQHF.

The J gene is TRBJ2-1, the V gene TRBV5-4, with 14 bases identical to TRBD2. CDR1 SGHNT and CDR2 YYREEE come from the germline V gene (reference sequence). The CDR3 is 15 amino acids. V lost 4 bases to trimming and J lost 7 bases; unmatched junction nucleotides: 4. CDR3 coding DNA: TGTGCCAGCAGCGGGGGACTAGCGGGAGAGAATGAGCAGTTCTTC. As protein: CASSGGLAGENEQFF.

In this sample, this clone turned up once. The chain couples TRBV5-1 to TRBJ2-1; possibly TRBD2 for D (5 bases). CDR1 SGHRS and CDR2 YFSETQ come from the germline V gene. The CDR3 runs to 17 residues. V lost 4 bases and J 7 bases, leaving 24 bases between the germline ends. CDR3 in DNA: TGCGCCAGCAGCCGCGAGCCCCGGGGTAGGGAGATTAATGAGCAGTTCTTC. Its translation: CASSREPRGREINEQFF.

A note on this clone: Other DNA sequences within the sample encode an identical CDR3. The gene calls are TRBV5-1 and TRBJ1-1, with unresolved D. The V gene lost 4 bases and the J gene lost 0 bases, with 7 bases spanning the gap. Germline-derived CDR1 and CDR2 are SGHRS and YFSETQ. CDR3 size: 13 residues. Written as DNA, the CDR3 is TGCGCCAGCAGCCGGGATTTGAACACTGAAGCTTTCTTT. Encoded protein: CASSRDLNTEAFF. Variable domain in full (rest from reference TRBV5-1 and TRBJ1-1): KAGVTQTPRYLIKTRGQQVTLSCSPISGHRSVSWYQQTPGQGLQFLFEYFSETQRNKGNFPGRFSGRQFSNSRSEMNVSTLELGDSALYLCASSRDLNTEAFFGQGTRLTVV.

The rearrangement uses TRBV25-1 and TRBJ2-7, with D possibly being TRBD1 or TRBD2 (5 bases each). The CDR3 runs 12 residues. The V gene lost 6 bases and the J gene lost 6 bases, with 12 bases spanning the gap. The germline CDR1 and CDR2 sequences are MGHDK and SYGVNS. DNA for the CDR3: TGTGCCAGCAGCGTTCAGGGACCCGAGCAGTACTTC. Protein: CASSVQGPEQYF.